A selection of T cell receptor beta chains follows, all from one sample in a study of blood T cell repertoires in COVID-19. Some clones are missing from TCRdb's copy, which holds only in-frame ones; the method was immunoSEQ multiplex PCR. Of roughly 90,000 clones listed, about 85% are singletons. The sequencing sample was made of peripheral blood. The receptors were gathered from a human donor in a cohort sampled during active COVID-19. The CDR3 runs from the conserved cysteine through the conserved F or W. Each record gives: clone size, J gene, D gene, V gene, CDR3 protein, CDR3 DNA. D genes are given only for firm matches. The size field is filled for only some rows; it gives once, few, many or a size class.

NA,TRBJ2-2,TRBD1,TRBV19,CASSRQGHGELFF,TGTGCCAGTAGTCGACAGGGTCACGGGGAGCTGTTTTTT
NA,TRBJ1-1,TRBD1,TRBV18,CATSRTGDTEAFF,TGTGCCACCTCACGGACAGGGGACACTGAAGCTTTCTTT
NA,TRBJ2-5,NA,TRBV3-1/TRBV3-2,CASSFRAEAETQYF,TGTGCCAGCAGCTTCCGGGCGGAGGCGGAGACCCAGTACTTC
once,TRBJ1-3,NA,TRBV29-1,CSVEQGNTIYF,TGCAGCGTTGAACAAGGAAACACCATATATTTT
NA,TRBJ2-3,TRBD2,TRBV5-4,CASSVAGVDTQYF,TGTGCCAGCAGCGTAGCGGGAGTAGATACGCAGTATTTT
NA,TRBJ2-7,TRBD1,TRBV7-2,CASSQPGQGIGIYEQYF,TGTGCCAGCAGCCAACCGGGACAGGGGATCGGGATCTACGAGCAGTACTTC
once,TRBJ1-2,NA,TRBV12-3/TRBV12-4,CASSTEGYNGYTF,TGTGCCAGCAGTACTGAGGGTTACAATGGCTACACCTTC
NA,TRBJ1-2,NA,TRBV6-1,CASSEAGGARVRGYTF,TGTGCCAGCAGTGAAGCAGGGGGGGCCCGGGTGCGTGGCTACACCTTC
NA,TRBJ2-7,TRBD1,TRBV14,CASSQEGQGLRWQYF,TGTGCCAGCAGCCAAGAGGGACAGGGCTTGCGGTGGCAGTACTTC
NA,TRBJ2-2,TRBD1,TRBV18,CASSHDRGTGELFF,TGTGCCAGCTCCCACGACAGGGGAACCGGGGAGCTGTTTTTT
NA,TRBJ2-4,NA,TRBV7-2,CASSLEPGPGIQYF,TGTGCCAGCAGCTTAGAGCCAGGGCCGGGCATTCAGTACTTC
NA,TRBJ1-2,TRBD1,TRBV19,CATRPSGTAQRGGYTF,TGTGCCACCCGACCCTCCGGGACAGCCCAGAGGGGTGGCTACACCTTC
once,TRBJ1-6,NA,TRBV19,CASSIMGSSNSPLHF,TGTGCCAGTAGTATTATGGGCTCGAGTAATTCACCCCTCCACTTT
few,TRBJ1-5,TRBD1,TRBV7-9,CASSWGTGSNQPQHF,TGTGCCAGCAGCTGGGGGACAGGCAGCAATCAGCCCCAGCATTTT
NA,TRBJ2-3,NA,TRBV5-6,CASSRNWGGLGTDTQYF,TGTGCCAGCAGCCGGAACTGGGGGGGCCTCGGCACAGATACGCAGTATTTT
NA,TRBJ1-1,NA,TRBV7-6,CASSLTENTEAFF,TGTGCCAGCAGCTTAACAGAAAACACTGAAGCTTTCTTT
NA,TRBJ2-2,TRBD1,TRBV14,CASSFQGAHTGELFF,TGTGCCAGCAGCTTTCAGGGGGCCCACACCGGGGAGCTGTTTTTT
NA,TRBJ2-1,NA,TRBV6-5,CASSRYGEQFF,TGTGCCAGCAGCCGCTACGGTGAGCAGTTCTTC
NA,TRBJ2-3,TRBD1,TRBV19,CASRFDRASTDTQYF,TGTGCCAGTAGATTCGACAGGGCTAGCACAGATACGCAGTATTTT
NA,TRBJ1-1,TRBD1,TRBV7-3,CASSPRTGPFNEAFF,TGTGCCAGCAGCCCCCGGACAGGGCCGTTTAATGAAGCTTTCTTT
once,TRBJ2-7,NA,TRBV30,CAWTGTNYEQYF,TGTGCCTGGACCGGTACTAATTACGAGCAGTACTTC
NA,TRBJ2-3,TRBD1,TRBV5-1,CASRRTGRTDTQYF,TGCGCCAGCAGAAGGACAGGGCGTACAGATACGCAGTATTTT
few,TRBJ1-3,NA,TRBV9,CASSARQGLGSGNTIYF,TGTGCCAGCAGCGCCCGGCAGGGTCTCGGCTCTGGAAACACCATATATTTT
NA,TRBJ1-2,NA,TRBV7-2,CASSLASVPGYTF,TGTGCCAGCAGCTTAGCCTCGGTACCGGGCTACACCTTC
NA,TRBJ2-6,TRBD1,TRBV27,CASGLRQGRAGANVLTF,TGTGCCAGCGGTTTAAGACAGGGGAGAGCTGGGGCCAACGTCCTGACTTTC
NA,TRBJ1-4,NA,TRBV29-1,CSVAETGSNEKLFF,TGCAGCGTCGCAGAGACAGGATCAAATGAAAAACTGTTTTTT
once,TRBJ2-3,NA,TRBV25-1,CASSPRGTDTQYF,TGTGCCAGCAGTCCCAGGGGCACAGATACGCAGTATTTT
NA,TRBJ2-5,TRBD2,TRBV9,CASSQSGRQETQYF,TGTGCCAGCAGCCAGAGCGGGAGGCAAGAGACCCAGTACTTC
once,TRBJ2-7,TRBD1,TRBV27,CASSLSSGTGASYEQYF,TGTGCCAGCAGTTTATCGTCGGGGACAGGGGCATCCTACGAGCAGTACTTC
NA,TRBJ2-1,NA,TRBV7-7,CASSLGTSPSHNEQFF,TGTGCTAGCAGCTTGGGGACATCTCCGTCCCACAATGAGCAGTTCTTC
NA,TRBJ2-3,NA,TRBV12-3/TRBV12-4,CASSFDRTDTQYF,TGTGCCAGCAGTTTTGACAGAACAGATACGCAGTATTTT
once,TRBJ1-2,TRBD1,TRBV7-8,CASSLSSGTGYGYTF,TGTGCCAGCAGCTTATCTTCAGGGACAGGGTATGGCTACACCTTC
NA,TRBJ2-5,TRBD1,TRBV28,CASSRTGGAGVVQYF,TGTGCCAGCAGTCGAACAGGGGGCGCCGGGGTCGTCCAGTACTTC
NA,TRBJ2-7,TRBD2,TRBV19,CASSIVAAGNYEQYF,TGTGCCAGTAGTATAGTGGCAGCGGGGAACTACGAGCAGTACTTC
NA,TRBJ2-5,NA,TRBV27,CASRTAAVKETQYF,TGTGCCAGCAGAACCGCGGCAGTTAAAGAGACCCAGTACTTC
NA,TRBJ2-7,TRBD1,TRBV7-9,CASSSPGQGAYEQYF,TGTGCCAGCAGCTCCCCGGGACAGGGGGCCTACGAGCAGTACTTC
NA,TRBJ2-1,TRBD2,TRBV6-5,CASSYGASGRGEQFF,TGTGCCAGCAGTTACGGGGCTAGCGGGAGAGGTGAGCAGTTCTTC
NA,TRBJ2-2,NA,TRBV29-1,CSVDGGLNTGELFF,TGCAGCGTTGATGGGGGCCTCAACACCGGGGAGCTGTTTTTT
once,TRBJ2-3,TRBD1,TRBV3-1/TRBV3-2,CASSQGQGTTDTQYF,TGTGCCAGCAGCCAAGGACAGGGAACCACAGATACGCAGTATTTT
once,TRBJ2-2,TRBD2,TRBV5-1,CASRGLAGARNTGELFF,TGCGCCAGCAGAGGACTAGCGGGAGCGCGGAACACCGGGGAGCTGTTTTTT
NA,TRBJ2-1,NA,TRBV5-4,CASSLEGVVNEQFF,TGTGCCAGCAGCTTGGAGGGAGTAGTAAATGAGCAGTTCTTC
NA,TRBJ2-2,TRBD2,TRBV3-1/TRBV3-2,CASSQDPTGGRNTGELFF,TGTGCCAGCAGCCAAGATCCAACGGGAGGGCGGAACACCGGGGAGCTGTTTTTT
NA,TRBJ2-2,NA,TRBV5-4,CASSSGTPNTGELFF,TGTGCCAGCAGCTCCGGGACACCTAACACCGGGGAGCTGTTTTTT